Listed below are T cell receptor beta chains from one sample, sequenced in a study of molecular identifiers for immune sequencing clone quantification. TCRdb recomputed calls from the PCR reads with MiXCR, one row per CDR3 protein. The sample carries about 640,000 distinct CDR3 sequences, just under 20% recorded once. Sequencing was carried out using naive CD8+ T cells from blood, with Jurkat cell RNA spiked in. Receptors were obtained from a human donor in good health. Some libraries in this study had Jurkat cell RNA spiked in. The CDR3 runs from the conserved cysteine through the conserved F or W. Fields, in order: V gene, D gene, J gene, CDR3 length, clone size, CDR3 DNA, CDR3 protein. The D gene is left open where the match is weak. Rows give clone size only sometimes, using once, few, many, or a class for an expanded clone.

>TRBV30|TRBD2|TRBJ2-2|13|few
TGTGCCTGGAGGGGACTAGGGACCGGGGAGCTGTTTTTT
CAWRGLGTGELFF
>TRBV9|.|TRBJ2-5|15|many
TGTGCCAGCAGCGAGGGGCTTTCCGGTGGAGAGACCCAGTACTTC
CASSEGLSGGETQYF
>TRBV7-3|.|TRBJ2-2|13|.
TGTACCAGCAGCTTAACCCAAAGCGGGGAGCTGTTTTTT
CTSSLTQSGELFF
>TRBV20-1|TRBD1|TRBJ2-7|14|many
TGCAGTGCTAGAGATAGAGGACAGGGCTACGAGCAGTACTTC
CSARDRGQGYEQYF
>TRBV7-6|TRBD1|TRBJ2-7|15|many
TGTGCCAGCAGCCCCTTTGGACAGGGGTACGACGAGCAGTACTTC
CASSPFGQGYDEQYF
>TRBV12-3/TRBV12-4|TRBD1|TRBJ1-6|15|many
TGTGCCAGCACCACCTCGACAGGGAATAATTCACCCCTCCACTTT
CASTTSTGNNSPLHF
>TRBV9|TRBD2|TRBJ2-2|16|few
TGTGCCAGCAGCGTAGGACTAGCGGTGAACACCGGGGAGCTGTTTTTT
CASSVGLAVNTGELFF
>TRBV7-9|.|TRBJ2-2|15|many
TGTGCCAGCAGCTTTTCCCCTACGAACACCGGGGAGCTGTTTTTT
CASSFSPTNTGELFF
>TRBV20-1|TRBD2|TRBJ2-6|19|.
TGCAGACAGATAGGTGGGACTAGCGGGAACTGCTCTGGGGCCAACGTCCTGACTTTC
CRQIGGTSGNCSGANVLTF
>TRBV7-9|.|TRBJ2-5|11|.
TGTGCCAGCAGCCCAAGTGGGGGCCTCTACTTC
CASSPSGGLYF
>TRBV30|TRBD2|TRBJ2-3|16|many
TGTGCCTGGAGACGGGGACTAGCGGGGGGTACAGATACGCAGTATTTT
CAWRRGLAGGTDTQYF
>TRBV29-1|.|TRBJ1-2|12|many
TGCAGCGTTCGGGACGGCAATGGAAGCTACACCTTC
CSVRDGNGSYTF
>TRBV28|TRBD2|TRBJ2-3|18|many
TGTGCCAGCACCTTAGGGCGACTAGCGCCCTACTTGGGGAGTACGCAGTATTTT
CASTLGRLAPYLGSTQYF
>TRBV6-2/TRBV6-3|.|TRBJ1-3|13|many
TGTGCCAGCAGTTACTCCAGCGGAAACACCATATATTTT
CASSYSSGNTIYF
>TRBV5-4|.|TRBJ1-6|13|many
TGTGCCAGCAGCTCGGACGGCAATTCACCCCTCCACTTT
CASSSDGNSPLHF
>TRBV11-2|TRBD2|TRBJ2-1|19|.
TGTGCCAGCAGCCACGGACTAGCGGGGGGGCCTAGCTCCTACAATGAGCAGTTCTTC
CASSHGLAGGPSSYNEQFF
>TRBV15|.|TRBJ2-7|15|.
TGTGCCACCAGCAGAGGACTAGTTAGTCCTTACGGGCAGTACTTC
CATSRGLVSPYGQYF
>TRBV11-2|TRBD2|TRBJ2-2|14|.
TGTGCCAGCAAGGAGCGGGGGGGTACCGGGGAGCTGTTTTTT
CASKERGGTGELFF
>TRBV7-9|TRBD2|TRBJ2-1|17|few
TGTGCCAGCAGCTCCCCTACTAGCGGGAGGGCCTACAATGAGCAGTTCTTC
CASSSPTSGRAYNEQFF
>TRBV13|TRBD2|TRBJ2-1|14|many
TGTGCCAGCAGTTCCGGGACTACCTACAATGAGCAGTTCTTC
CASSSGTTYNEQFF
>TRBV27|.|TRBJ1-6|13|many
TGTGCCAGCAGTTTCTCAGCAAATTCACCCCTCCACTTT
CASSFSANSPLHF
>TRBV20-1|TRBD1|TRBJ1-2|14|few
TGCAGTGCTAGAGAACAGGGGTCTAACTATGGCTACACCTTC
CSAREQGSNYGYTF
>TRBV20-1|TRBD2|TRBJ2-7|13|many
TGCAGTGCCGGCGGGGGGAGCGGCTACGAGCAGTACTTC
CSAGGGSGYEQYF
>TRBV12-3/TRBV12-4|TRBD2|TRBJ2-1|16|.
TGTGCCAGCAGTCAACTAGCGGACAGCTCCTACAATGAGCAGTTCTTC
CASSQLADSSYNEQFF
>TRBV6-2/TRBV6-3|TRBD2|TRBJ2-3|16|many
TGTGCCAGCATCACCCCCGGACTAGCGGGAGGGAAGCAGCAGTATTTT
CASITPGLAGGKQQYF
>TRBV27|TRBD1|TRBJ2-3|16|few
TGTGCCGGCAGTCCACTTGTGACAGGGGCTACAGATACGCAGTATTTT
CAGSPLVTGATDTQYF
>TRBV29-1|TRBD2|TRBJ2-1|14|few
TGCAGCGTCTCGCTAGCGGGGAGGGGCGATGAGCAGTTCTTC
CSVSLAGRGDEQFF
>TRBV6-2/TRBV6-3|.|TRBJ2-1|14|few
TGTGCCAGCAGTCCGGGCTTCGAGATCGATGAGCAGTTCTTC
CASSPGFEIDEQFF
>TRBV3-1|.|TRBJ2-7|15|.
TGTGCCAGCAGCCCCGCCGGGGCTAGCGCTTACGAGCAGTACTTC
CASSPAGASAYEQYF
>TRBV27|TRBD1|TRBJ2-7|14|many
TGTGCCAGCACCTCCGGGACAGTCTCCTACGAGCAGTACTTC
CASTSGTVSYEQYF
>TRBV7-9|.|TRBJ1-1|15|many
TGTGCCAGCAGCTTAGAAAGGTTACGGAACACTGAAGCTTTCTTT
CASSLERLRNTEAFF
>TRBV20-1|.|TRBJ2-7|14|many
TGCAGTGCTAGAGAGGAGTTCAGCTCCTACGAGCAGTACTTC
CSAREEFSSYEQYF